This T cell receptor (beta chain) comes out of a study of neoadjuvant anti-PD-1 for oral cavity cancer. The CDR3 length is 14 residues. Trimming took off 5 bases at V and 2 bases at J, with 12 bases between the two ends. CDR1 and CDR2 from the germline V gene are ENHRY and SYGVKD. Most PBMC samples had 400 to 550 ng input DNA in six replicates. Using immunoSEQ multiplex PCR, the repertoire was profiled, and TCRdb retains in-frame clones only, with some absent. The data hold about 14,000 clones, with approximately 70% observed a single time. This sequence joins TRBV10-3 and TRBJ1-1; D is perhaps TRBD1 (6 bases). This sample comprised PBMCs, obtained before nivolumab (anti-PD-1) treatment. The source of this sequence is a person aged 35-79 years with oral cavity squamous cell carcinoma. Here the CDR3 reads CAISQQGRNTEAFF. In nucleotides, the CDR3 is TGTGCCATCAGTCAACAGGGTCGTAACACTGAAGCTTTCTTT.